The rows below give T cell receptor beta chains drawn from one sample of a study of T-cell reconstitution after alpha-beta-depleted transplantation in children. TCRdb used MiXCR to reprocess the PCR reads, holding one entry per CDR3 protein. The sample consists of some 550,000 distinct CDR3 sequences, about 17% of them appearing once. The specimen was PBMCs from the stem cell graft donor, collected from the stem cell graft. These receptors were collected from a human donor who donated a stem cell graft to a child with acute lymphoblastic leukemia. Each CDR3 is given with its conserved first and last residue. A D gene is named only where the DNA matches it firmly. Only some rows state a clone size, as once, few, many or a class for expanded clones.

>.|.|TRBV10-2|TRBJ1-1
TGCGCCAGCAGTCCAACAGGGATCCCTGAAGCTTTCTTT
CASSPTGIPEAFF
>.|many|TRBV5-1|TRBJ2-7
TGCGCCAGCAGGGGGGCCTACGAGCAGTACTTT
CASRGAYEQYF
>TRBD1|.|TRBV2|TRBJ1-2
TGTGCCAGCAGTGAAGGGGAGGCACAGGGGGCGAAAGGCTACACCTTC
CASSEGEAQGAKGYTF
>.|many|TRBV12-3/TRBV12-4|TRBJ2-1
TGTGCCAGCAGTAGGGTAAGGTCCTACAATGAGCAGTTCTTC
CASSRVRSYNEQFF
>TRBD2|few|TRBV7-9|TRBJ2-3
TGTGCCAGCAGCCTCACTAGCGGGACAAATACGCAGTATTTT
CASSLTSGTNTQYF
>.|.|TRBV5-1|TRBJ2-2
TGCGCCAGCAGCGCGACCCTGGAGGAGCTGTTTTTT
CASSATLEELFF
>TRBD2|.|TRBV12-3/TRBV12-4|TRBJ2-5
TGTGCCAGCAGTTTATCCAGCGGGACTGTCCAAGAGACCCAGTACTTC
CASSLSSGTVQETQYF
>TRBD2|.|TRBV5-1|TRBJ2-7
TGCGCCAGCAGCTTGACTAGCGAGGCGTCCTACGAGCAGTACTTC
CASSLTSEASYEQYF
>.|.|TRBV13|TRBJ2-3
TGTGCCAGCAGCTTAAAAATGGCTGGCACAGATACGCAGTATTTT
CASSLKMAGTDTQYF
>.|.|TRBV9|TRBJ1-2
TGTGCCAGCAGCGGAAGCGGCTACACCTTC
CASSGSGYTF
>.|few|TRBV12-3/TRBV12-4|TRBJ1-1
TGTGCCAGCAGTTTTGGGCCGGGTGGAGGCACTGAAGCTTTCTTT
CASSFGPGGGTEAFF
>.|.|TRBV9|TRBJ2-7
TGTGCCAGCAGCGTAAGATCGGATGGACAGTCCCAGTACTTC
CASSVRSDGQSQYF
>.|.|TRBV7-9|TRBJ2-1
TGTGCCAGCAGCCCCCGACAGGAGTACAATGAGCAGTTCTTC
CASSPRQEYNEQFF
>.|.|TRBV5-1|TRBJ2-7
TGCGCCAGCAACCCGGGGGACACCTTCGAGCAGTACTTC
CASNPGDTFEQYF
>.|.|TRBV5-1|TRBJ2-1
TGCGCCAGCAGCCGGGGACCGAAGCAGTTCTTC
CASSRGPKQFF
>TRBD1|few|TRBV20-1|TRBJ1-1
TGCAGTGCTTCTGGACAGGGGAGTATCACTGAAGCTTTCTTT
CSASGQGSITEAFF
>.|.|TRBV20-1|TRBJ1-2
TGCAGTGCTAGAGATTATGGGTCAGACTATGGCTACACCTTC
CSARDYGSDYGYTF
>TRBD2|few|TRBV20-1|TRBJ2-7
TGCAGTGCGGGAGGGGCTAGCGGGAGTTACGAGCAGTACTTC
CSAGGASGSYEQYF
>.|few|TRBV15|TRBJ1-2
TGTGCCACCAGCAGAGGTGGACGGACGGCCTCCTATGGCTACACCTTC
CATSRGGRTASYGYTF
>.|few|TRBV20-1|TRBJ2-6
TGCAGTGCTACCTTAGGGGGGGAAGTAGCCAACGTCCTGACTTTC
CSATLGGEVANVLTF
>.|.|TRBV30|TRBJ2-1
TGTGCCTGGAGTGTCGATTGGGATGAGCAGTTCTTC
CAWSVDWDEQFF
>TRBD1|few|TRBV7-9|TRBJ2-7
TGTGCCAGCAGTCTAATGGGACAGGGGTTAGTACCCTACGAGCAGTACTTC
CASSLMGQGLVPYEQYF
>TRBD2|few|TRBV5-6|TRBJ2-7
TGTGCCAGCAGTCCCGGGACTAGCTCCGAGCAGTACTTC
CASSPGTSSEQYF
>.|.|TRBV29-1|TRBJ2-3
TGCAGCGTCCCCTTTCCAGATACGCAGTATTTT
CSVPFPDTQYF
>.|.|TRBV6-1|TRBJ1-5
TGTGCCAGCTTAGCGCAGGGTGGCAATCAGCCCCAGCATTTT
CASLAQGGNQPQHF
>.|.|TRBV10-3|TRBJ2-7
TGTGCCATCACCTCAGGGGCTCCCTACGAGCAGTACTTC
CAITSGAPYEQYF
>.|few|TRBV27|TRBJ1-5
TGTGCCAGCAGACTGAGGGGCATGAATCAGCCCCAGCATTTT
CASRLRGMNQPQHF
>TRBD1|.|TRBV3-1|TRBJ1-1
TGTGCCAGCAGCCAAAGGGACAGGGCCCGAGCTTCAGCTTTCTTT
CASSQRDRARASAFF
>TRBD2|few|TRBV20-1|TRBJ2-7
TGCAGTGCTAGGACCTTAGCGGGAGGTTCCTACGAGCAGTACTTC
CSARTLAGGSYEQYF
>.|few|TRBV12-3/TRBV12-4|TRBJ2-3
TGTGCCAGCAGTGATTCTATGGCAGATACGCAGTATTTT
CASSDSMADTQYF
>.|.|TRBV9|TRBJ2-1
TGTGCCAGCAGCGCTCCCGCGGGGCAAGAGCAGTTCTTC
CASSAPAGQEQFF
>TRBD1|few|TRBV9|TRBJ2-3
TGTGCCAGCAGCGTAGAGGGGGCAGACATAGATACGCAGTATTTT
CASSVEGADIDTQYF
>TRBD2|many|TRBV10-3|TRBJ2-1
TGTGCCATCAGAGGGACTAGCGGGAACAATGAGCAGTTCTTC
CAIRGTSGNNEQFF
>.|.|TRBV10-3|TRBJ2-7
TGTGCCATCGGTGATCCCGGGACAAGCTCCTACGAGCAGTACTTC
CAIGDPGTSSYEQYF
>.|few|TRBV20-1|TRBJ2-1
TGCAGTGCCGTGACGCCATACAATGAGCAGTTCTTC
CSAVTPYNEQFF
>TRBD2|.|TRBV7-3|TRBJ2-1
TGTGCCAGCAGCTTAACGGGGGGGACTATTTGGAATGAGCAGTTCTTC
CASSLTGGTIWNEQFF
>TRBD1|.|TRBV30|TRBJ1-5
TGTGCCTGGGGACAGGGGGCGAAAATAGCGAATCAGCCCCAGCATTTT
CAWGQGAKIANQPQHF
>TRBD2|few|TRBV7-3|TRBJ2-1
TGTGCCAGCAGCTTAATAGGGGCGGGAGGGCCGAGTGAGCAGTTCTTC
CASSLIGAGGPSEQFF
>.|.|TRBV20-1|TRBJ1-1
TGCAGTGTACGGACGGAACCTGAAGCTTTCTTT
CSVRTEPEAFF
>TRBD1|.|TRBV5-1|TRBJ2-6
TGCGCCAGCAGCGGTACCGGGACAGGGACATCTGGGGCCAACGTCCTGACTTTC
CASSGTGTGTSGANVLTF
>.|few|TRBV6-5|TRBJ1-3
TGTGCCAGCAGTTTTTACACCCGAGGGGGCTCTGGAAACACCATATATTTT
CASSFYTRGGSGNTIYF
>.|.|TRBV9|TRBJ2-1
TGTGCCAGCAGCCCGACAACAGGGATACCCTACAATGAGCAGTTCTTC
CASSPTTGIPYNEQFF
>.|.|TRBV6-1|TRBJ1-3
TGTGCCAGCCAGAGAGAACACTCTGGAAACACCATATATTTT
CASQREHSGNTIYF
>.|many|TRBV7-3|TRBJ2-7
TGTGCCAGCAGCTTTGGCAGAACCTACGAGCAGTACTTC
CASSFGRTYEQYF
>.|many|TRBV7-8|TRBJ2-5
TGTGCCAGCAGCTTAGTTCAAGGGGGAGGGAGCCAAGAGACCCAGTACTTC
CASSLVQGGGSQETQYF
>.|.|TRBV25-1|TRBJ1-2
TGTGCCAGCAGTTTGGAGTCCCTTCTCGCCTTC
CASSLESLLAF
>.|few|TRBV4-1|TRBJ2-7
TGCGCCAGCAGCCAAGATTCGACAGAGTCGCCGTACGAGCAGTACTTC
CASSQDSTESPYEQYF
>.|.|TRBV3-1|TRBJ1-2
TGTGCCAGCAGCCCCAACCCCGGGACACCCTCGACTGGCGTCTATGGCTACACCTTC
CASSPNPGTPSTGVYGYTF
>.|.|TRBV20-1|TRBJ2-1
TGCAGTGCTAGAGATGGCGCATGGCAGTTCTTC
CSARDGAWQFF
>.|few|TRBV6-2/TRBV6-3|TRBJ2-7
TGTGCCCGCCTGAGAAACTCCTACGAGCAGTACTTC
CARLRNSYEQYF
>TRBD2|few|TRBV5-1|TRBJ2-7
TGCGCCAGCAGCCCCCCTACTAGCGGGTACCCCTACGAGCAGTACTTC
CASSPPTSGYPYEQYF
>.|.|TRBV6-5|TRBJ1-1
TGTGCCAGCAGTTACATCGGGTCTGCGGAGACGGCTTTCTTT
CASSYIGSAETAFF
>.|.|TRBV9|TRBJ2-2
TGTGCCAGCAGCCCTCGTTGGCGGGGACCAACGAACACCGGGGAGCTGTTTTTT
CASSPRWRGPTNTGELFF
>TRBD1|.|TRBV12-3/TRBV12-4|TRBJ1-2
TGTGCCAGCACCCCCGGATCAGGGGGCAACGGCTACACCTTC
CASTPGSGGNGYTF
>TRBD2|few|TRBV20-1|TRBJ2-7
TGCAGTGCTAGGGAAAGCGGGAGAGGCGAGCAGTACTTC
CSARESGRGEQYF
>TRBD2|.|TRBV10-1|TRBJ2-2
TGCGCCAGCAGTCAAACTGGACTAGCGGGAGGGCCAAGCGGGGAGCTGTTTTTT
CASSQTGLAGGPSGELFF
>.|few|TRBV5-1|TRBJ1-6
TGCGCCAGCAGCTCCACACCAAGGTGGGGCCTCGATAGTAATTCACCCCTCCACTTT
CASSSTPRWGLDSNSPLHF
>.|few|TRBV5-1|TRBJ2-2
TGCGCCAGCAGCTTGGGATTCGGCACCGGGGAGCTGTTTTTT
CASSLGFGTGELFF